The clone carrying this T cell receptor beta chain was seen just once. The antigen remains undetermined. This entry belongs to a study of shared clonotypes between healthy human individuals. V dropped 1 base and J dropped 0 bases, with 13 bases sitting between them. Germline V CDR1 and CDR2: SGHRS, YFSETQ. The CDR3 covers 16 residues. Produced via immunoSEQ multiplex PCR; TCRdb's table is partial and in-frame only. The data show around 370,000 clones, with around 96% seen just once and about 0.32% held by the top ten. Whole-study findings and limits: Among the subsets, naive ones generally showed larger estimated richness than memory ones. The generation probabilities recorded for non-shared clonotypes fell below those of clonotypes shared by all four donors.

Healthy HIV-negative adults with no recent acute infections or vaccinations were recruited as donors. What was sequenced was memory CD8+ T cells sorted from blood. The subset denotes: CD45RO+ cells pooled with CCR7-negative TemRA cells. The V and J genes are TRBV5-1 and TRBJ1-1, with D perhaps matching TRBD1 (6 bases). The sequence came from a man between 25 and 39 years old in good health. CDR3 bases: TGCGCCAGCAGCTTGATCGGGACAACCATGAACACTGAAGCTTTCTTT. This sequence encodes CASSLIGTTMNTEAFF.